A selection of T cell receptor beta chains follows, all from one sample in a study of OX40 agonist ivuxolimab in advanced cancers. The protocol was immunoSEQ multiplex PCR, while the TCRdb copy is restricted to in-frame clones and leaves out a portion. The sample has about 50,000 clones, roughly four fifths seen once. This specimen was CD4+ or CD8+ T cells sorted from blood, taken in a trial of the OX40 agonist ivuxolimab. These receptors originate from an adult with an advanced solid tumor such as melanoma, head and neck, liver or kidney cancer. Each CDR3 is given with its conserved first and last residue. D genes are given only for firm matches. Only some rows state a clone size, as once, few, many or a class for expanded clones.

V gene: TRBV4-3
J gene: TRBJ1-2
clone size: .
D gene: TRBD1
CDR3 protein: CASSQEDRAYYGYTF
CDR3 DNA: TGCGCCAGCAGCCAAGAGGACAGGGCGTACTATGGCTACACCTTC

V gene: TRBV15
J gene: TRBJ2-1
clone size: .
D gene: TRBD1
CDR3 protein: CATSPRDRGGGNEQFF
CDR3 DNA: TGTGCCACCAGCCCGCGGGACAGGGGTGGCGGCAATGAGCAGTTCTTC

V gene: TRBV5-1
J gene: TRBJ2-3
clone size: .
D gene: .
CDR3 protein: CASSPGGVSDTQYF
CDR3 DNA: TGCGCCAGCAGCCCCGGGGGAGTTTCGGATACGCAGTATTTT

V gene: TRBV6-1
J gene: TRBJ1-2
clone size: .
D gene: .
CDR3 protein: CASSELDYGYTF
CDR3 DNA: TGTGCCAGCAGTGAACTTGACTATGGCTACACCTTC

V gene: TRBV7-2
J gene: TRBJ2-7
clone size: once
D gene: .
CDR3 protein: CASSLFRATGRYEQYF
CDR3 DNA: TGTGCCAGCAGCCTTTTTCGGGCCACGGGTCGCTACGAGCAGTACTTC

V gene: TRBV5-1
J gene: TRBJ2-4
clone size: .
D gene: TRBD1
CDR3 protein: CASSRDRGERDIQYF
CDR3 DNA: TGCGCCAGCAGCAGGGACAGGGGTGAAAGAGACATTCAGTACTTC

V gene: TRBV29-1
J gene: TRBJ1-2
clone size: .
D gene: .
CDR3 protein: CSVDFGDYGYTF
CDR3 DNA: TGCAGCGTTGATTTTGGGGACTATGGCTACACCTTC

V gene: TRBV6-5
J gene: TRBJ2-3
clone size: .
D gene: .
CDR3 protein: CASSYSQGTDTQYF
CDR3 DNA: TGTGCCAGCAGTTACTCGCAGGGCACAGATACGCAGTATTTT

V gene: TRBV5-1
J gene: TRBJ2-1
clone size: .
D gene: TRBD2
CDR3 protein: CASSLIGTSLAGGNNEQFF
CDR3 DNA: TGCGCCAGCAGCTTGATTGGCACAAGTCTAGCGGGGGGGAATAATGAGCAGTTCTTC

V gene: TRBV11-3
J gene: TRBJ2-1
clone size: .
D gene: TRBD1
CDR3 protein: CASSRDRVTNEQFF
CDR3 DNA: TGTGCCAGCAGCCGGGACAGGGTAACCAATGAGCAGTTCTTC

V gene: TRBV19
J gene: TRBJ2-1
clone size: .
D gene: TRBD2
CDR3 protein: CASKGGGSYNEQFF
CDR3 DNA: TGTGCCAGTAAAGGCGGGGGATCCTACAATGAGCAGTTCTTC

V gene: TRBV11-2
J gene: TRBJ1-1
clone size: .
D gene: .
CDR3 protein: CASTYEGGLGEAFF
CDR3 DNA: TGTGCCAGCACCTATGAGGGGGGGCTAGGAGAAGCTTTCTTT

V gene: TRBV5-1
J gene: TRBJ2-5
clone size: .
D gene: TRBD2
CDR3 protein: CASRLAAQETQYF
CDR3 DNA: TGCGCCAGCAGGCTAGCGGCCCAAGAGACCCAGTACTTC

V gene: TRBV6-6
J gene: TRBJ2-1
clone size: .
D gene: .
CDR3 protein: CASSLEGAAHNEQFF
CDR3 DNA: TGTGCCAGCAGTTTGGAGGGCGCCGCACACAATGAGCAGTTCTTC

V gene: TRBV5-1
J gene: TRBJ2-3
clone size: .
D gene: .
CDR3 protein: CASSPGGRGPTDTQYF
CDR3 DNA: TGCGCCAGCAGCCCCGGTGGGCGGGGGCCCACAGATACGCAGTATTTT

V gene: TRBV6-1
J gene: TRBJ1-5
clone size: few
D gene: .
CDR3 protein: CASSPSGSNQPQHF
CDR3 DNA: TGTGCCAGCAGCCCGAGTGGTAGCAATCAGCCCCAGCATTTT

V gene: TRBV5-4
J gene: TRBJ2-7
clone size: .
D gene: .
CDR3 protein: CASSFGHEQYF
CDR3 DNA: TGTGCCAGCAGCTTTGGGCACGAGCAGTACTTC

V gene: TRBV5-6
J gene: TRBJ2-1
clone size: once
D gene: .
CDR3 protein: CASNTGLNNEQFF
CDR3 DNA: TGTGCCAGCAACACTGGACTGAACAATGAGCAGTTCTTC

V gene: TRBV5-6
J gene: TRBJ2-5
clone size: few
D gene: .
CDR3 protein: CASSRGVRAQETQYF
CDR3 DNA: TGTGCCAGCAGCAGGGGGGTGAGAGCCCAAGAGACCCAGTACTTC

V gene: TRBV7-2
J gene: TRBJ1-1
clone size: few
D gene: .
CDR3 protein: CASSFGNTEAFF
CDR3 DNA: TGTGCCAGCAGCTTCGGTAACACTGAAGCTTTCTTT

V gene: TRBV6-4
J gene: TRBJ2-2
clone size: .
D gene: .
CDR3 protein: CASSAETYTGELFF
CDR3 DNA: TGTGCCAGCAGTGCCGAGACCTACACCGGGGAGCTGTTTTTT

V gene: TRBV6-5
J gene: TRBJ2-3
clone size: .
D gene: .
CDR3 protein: CASSYDSTDTQYF
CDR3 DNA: TGTGCCAGCAGTTACGACAGCACAGATACGCAGTATTTT

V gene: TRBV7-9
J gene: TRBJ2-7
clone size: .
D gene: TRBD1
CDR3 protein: CASSLGGQGAGEQYF
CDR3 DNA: TGTGCCAGCAGCTTAGGGGGACAGGGGGCTGGCGAGCAGTACTTC

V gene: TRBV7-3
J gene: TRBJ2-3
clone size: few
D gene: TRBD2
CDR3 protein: CASSRLAALRGDTQYF
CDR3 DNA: TGTGCCAGCAGCAGACTAGCCGCCCTGCGGGGGGATACGCAGTATTTT

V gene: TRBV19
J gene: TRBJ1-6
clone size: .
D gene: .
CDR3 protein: CASSMGRSSPLHF
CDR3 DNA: TGTGCCAGTAGTATGGGGCGAAGTTCACCCCTCCACTTT

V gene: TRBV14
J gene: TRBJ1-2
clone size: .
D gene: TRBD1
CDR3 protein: CASSRWTGGNGYTF
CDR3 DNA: TGTGCCAGCAGTCGTTGGACAGGGGGAAATGGCTACACCTTC

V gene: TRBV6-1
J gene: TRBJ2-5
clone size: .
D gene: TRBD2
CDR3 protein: CASSGRTSQETQYF
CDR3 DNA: TGTGCCAGCAGTGGGCGGACTAGTCAGGAGACCCAGTACTTC

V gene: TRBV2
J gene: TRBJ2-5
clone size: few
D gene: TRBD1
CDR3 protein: CASSERAGGVETQYF
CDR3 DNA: TGTGCCAGCAGTGAACGTGCAGGGGGCGTAGAGACCCAGTACTTC

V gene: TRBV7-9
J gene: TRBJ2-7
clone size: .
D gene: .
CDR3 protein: CASSLEGGQYF
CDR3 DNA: TGTGCCAGCAGCTTAGAGGGAGGCCAGTACTTC

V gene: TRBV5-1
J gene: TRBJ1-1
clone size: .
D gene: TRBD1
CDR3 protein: CASSFYPRGLGTEAFF
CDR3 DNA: TGCGCCAGCAGCTTTTACCCCAGGGGGCTGGGGACTGAAGCTTTCTTT

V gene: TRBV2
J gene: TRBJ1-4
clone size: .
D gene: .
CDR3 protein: CASRPGFANEKLFF
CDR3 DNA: TGTGCCAGCAGACCAGGGTTTGCTAATGAAAAACTGTTTTTT

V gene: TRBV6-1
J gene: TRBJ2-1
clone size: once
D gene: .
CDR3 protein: CASSPGANNEQFF
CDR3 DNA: TGTGCCAGCAGCCCGGGCGCTAACAATGAGCAGTTCTTC

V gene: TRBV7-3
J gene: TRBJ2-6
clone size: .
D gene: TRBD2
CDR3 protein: CASSWELAGASGANVLTF
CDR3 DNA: TGTGCCAGCAGCTGGGAACTAGCGGGGGCCTCTGGGGCCAACGTCCTGACTTTC

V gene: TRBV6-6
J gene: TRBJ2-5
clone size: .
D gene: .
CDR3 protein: CASSYRTSQETQYF
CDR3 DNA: TGTGCCAGCAGTTACCGGACTTCCCAAGAGACCCAGTACTTC

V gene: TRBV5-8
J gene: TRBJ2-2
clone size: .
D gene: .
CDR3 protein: CASRLLIGLLNTGELFF
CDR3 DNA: TGTGCCAGCAGACTACTTATCGGGCTGCTTAACACCGGGGAGCTGTTTTTT

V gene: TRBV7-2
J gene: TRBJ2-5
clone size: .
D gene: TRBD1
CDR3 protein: CASSSTGTYQETQYF
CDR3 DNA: TGTGCCAGCAGCTCGACAGGGACGTACCAAGAGACCCAGTACTTC

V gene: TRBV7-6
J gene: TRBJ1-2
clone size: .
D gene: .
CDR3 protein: CASSPDSNYGYTF
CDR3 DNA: TGTGCCAGCAGCCCAGACAGTAACTATGGCTACACCTTC

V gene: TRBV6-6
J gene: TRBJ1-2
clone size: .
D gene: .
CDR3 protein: CASSSNRQDVYGYTF
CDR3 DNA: TGTGCCAGCAGTTCCAATCGTCAGGACGTCTATGGCTACACCTTC

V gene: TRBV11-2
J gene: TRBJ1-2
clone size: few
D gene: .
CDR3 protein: CASSHGFPSGYTF
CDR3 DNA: TGTGCCAGCAGCCACGGGTTCCCCAGCGGCTACACCTTC

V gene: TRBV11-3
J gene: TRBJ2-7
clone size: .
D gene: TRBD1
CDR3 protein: CASSLAGTGGEQYF
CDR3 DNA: TGTGCCAGCAGCTTAGCCGGGACAGGGGGCGAGCAGTACTTC

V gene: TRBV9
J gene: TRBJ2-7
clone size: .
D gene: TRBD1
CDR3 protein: CASSGTGTTYEQYF
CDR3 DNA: TGTGCCAGCAGCGGGACAGGTACCACCTACGAGCAGTACTTC

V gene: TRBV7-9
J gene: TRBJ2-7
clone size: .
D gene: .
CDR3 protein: CASSPNFDEQYF
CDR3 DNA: TGTGCCAGCAGCCCAAACTTCGACGAGCAGTACTTC

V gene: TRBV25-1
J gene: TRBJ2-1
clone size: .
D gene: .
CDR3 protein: CASSESGTPVGEQFF
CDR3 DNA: TGTGCCAGCAGTGAATCGGGGACGCCTGTTGGGGAGCAGTTCTTC

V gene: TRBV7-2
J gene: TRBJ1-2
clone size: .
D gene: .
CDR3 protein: CASSLEGRGGSYGYTF
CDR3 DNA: TGTGCCAGCAGCTTAGAGGGCAGGGGAGGCAGCTATGGCTACACCTTC

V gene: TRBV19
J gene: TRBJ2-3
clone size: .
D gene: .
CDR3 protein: CASSYPGPTTDTQYF
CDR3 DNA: TGTGCCAGTAGTTACCCGGGCCCGACCACAGATACGCAGTATTTT

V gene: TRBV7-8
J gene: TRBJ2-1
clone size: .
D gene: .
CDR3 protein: CASRVRGALYNEQFF
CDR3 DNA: TGTGCCAGCAGGGTGAGGGGGGCCCTCTACAATGAGCAGTTCTTC

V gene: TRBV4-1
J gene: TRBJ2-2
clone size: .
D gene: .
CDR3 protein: CASSHDPGLNTGELFF
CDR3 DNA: TGCGCCAGCAGCCACGACCCGGGCCTGAACACCGGGGAGCTGTTTTTT

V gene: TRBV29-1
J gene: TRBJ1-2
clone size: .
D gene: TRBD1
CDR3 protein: CSVERGGGFKGYTF
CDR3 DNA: TGCAGCGTTGAAAGGGGAGGGGGCTTTAAGGGCTACACCTTC

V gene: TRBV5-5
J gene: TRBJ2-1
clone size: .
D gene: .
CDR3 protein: CASSLLPGWGPHNEQFF
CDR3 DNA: TGTGCCAGCAGCTTGTTGCCGGGTTGGGGTCCCCACAATGAGCAGTTCTTC

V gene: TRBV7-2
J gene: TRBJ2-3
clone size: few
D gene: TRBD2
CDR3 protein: CASSTSRGGTDTQYF
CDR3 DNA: TGTGCCAGCAGTACCTCCCGGGGGGGCACAGATACGCAGTATTTT

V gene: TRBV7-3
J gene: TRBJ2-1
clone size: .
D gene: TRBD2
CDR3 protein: CASSYGTRGFGEQFF
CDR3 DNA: TGTGCCAGCAGCTACGGGACTAGGGGTTTCGGTGAGCAGTTCTTC